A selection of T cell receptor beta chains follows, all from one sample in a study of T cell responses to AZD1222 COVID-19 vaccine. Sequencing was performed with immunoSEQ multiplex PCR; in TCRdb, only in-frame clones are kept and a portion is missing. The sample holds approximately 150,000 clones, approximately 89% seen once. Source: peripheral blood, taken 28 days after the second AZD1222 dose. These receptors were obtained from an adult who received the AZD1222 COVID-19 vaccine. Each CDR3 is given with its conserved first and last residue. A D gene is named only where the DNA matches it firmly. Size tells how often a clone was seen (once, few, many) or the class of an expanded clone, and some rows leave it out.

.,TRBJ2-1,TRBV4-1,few,TGCGCCAGCAGCCAAGCACCCGTCGCGTCGGCATACAATGAGCAGTTCTTC,CASSQAPVASAYNEQFF
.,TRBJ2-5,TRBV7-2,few,TGTGCCAGCAGCCGCAGCTCGCAAGAGACCCAGTACTTC,CASSRSSQETQYF
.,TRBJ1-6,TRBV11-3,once,TGTGCCAGCAGCTTGGGGGCTGGTAATTCACCCCTCCACTTT,CASSLGAGNSPLHF
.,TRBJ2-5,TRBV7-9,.,TGTGCCAGCAGCTCCCCCCACGGCTCGGGGATCCAAGAGACCCAGTACTTC,CASSSPHGSGIQETQYF
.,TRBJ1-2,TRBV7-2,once,TGTGCCAGCAGCTTAGATGGAGCGTCCTATGGCTACACCTTC,CASSLDGASYGYTF
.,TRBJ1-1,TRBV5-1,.,TGCGCCAGCAGCTTGGGGGGAGAGACTGAAGCTTTCTTT,CASSLGGETEAFF
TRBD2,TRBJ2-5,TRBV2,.,TGTGCCAGCACGGGGGGGGAGACCCAGTACTTC,CASTGGETQYF
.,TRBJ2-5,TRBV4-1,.,TGCGCCAGCAGCCAAGAGTTTCCGGGACTCTATTCAACCCAAGAGACCCAGTACTTC,CASSQEFPGLYSTQETQYF
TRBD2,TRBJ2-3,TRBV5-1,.,TGCGCCAGCACCAGCGGGACCACCATATATACGCAGTATTTT,CASTSGTTIYTQYF
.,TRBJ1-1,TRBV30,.,TGTGCCTGGAGTGCGAACCCTGAGAACACTGAAGCTTTCTTT,CAWSANPENTEAFF
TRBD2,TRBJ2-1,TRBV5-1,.,TGCGCCAGCAGCTTGACTAGCGGGAACTCCAATGAGCAGTTCTTC,CASSLTSGNSNEQFF
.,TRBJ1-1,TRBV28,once,TGTGCCAGCATGCAGGGTTCTATGAACACTGAAGCTTTCTTT,CASMQGSMNTEAFF
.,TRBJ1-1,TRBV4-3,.,TGCGCCAGCAGCCAAGGCTCCGAGGGGAACACTGAAGCTTTCTTT,CASSQGSEGNTEAFF
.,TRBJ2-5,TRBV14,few,TGTGCCAGCAGCCAAGGGTTAGCGGAGGACCAAGAGACCCAGTACTTC,CASSQGLAEDQETQYF
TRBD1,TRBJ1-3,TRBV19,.,TGTGCCAGTAACCCGGACAGGCCTGGAAACACCATATATTTT,CASNPDRPGNTIYF
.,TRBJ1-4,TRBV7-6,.,TGTGCCAGCAGCTTAGTCCCGAGCCCTAATGAAAAACTGTTTTTT,CASSLVPSPNEKLFF
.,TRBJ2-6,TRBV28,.,TGTGCCAGCAGAAAGGGGGTTGGGGAATTCTCTGGGGCCAACGTCCTGACTTTC,CASRKGVGEFSGANVLTF
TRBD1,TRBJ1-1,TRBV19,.,TGTGCCAGTAGTATGGGACAGGGGTCTGAAGCTTTCTTT,CASSMGQGSEAFF
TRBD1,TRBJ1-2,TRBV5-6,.,TGTGCCAGCGACTGGTGGGAGGGGACAGGGACAGATGGCTACACCTTC,CASDWWEGTGTDGYTF
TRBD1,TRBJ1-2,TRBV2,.,TGTGCCAGCAGACTGGGACAGAACTATGGCTACACCTTC,CASRLGQNYGYTF
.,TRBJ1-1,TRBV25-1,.,TGTGCCAGCAGTGACCCGTCAGGCGAGGCCGCAGCTTTCTTT,CASSDPSGEAAAFF
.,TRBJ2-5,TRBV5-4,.,TGTGCCAGCAGCTTTGGTCAAGAGACCCAGTACTTC,CASSFGQETQYF
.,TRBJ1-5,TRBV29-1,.,TGCAGCGTTGAGGCCGGGTTCAACCAGCCCCAGCATTTT,CSVEAGFNQPQHF
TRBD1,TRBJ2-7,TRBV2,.,TGTGCCAGCAGTGAAGCGGGGACCGGGACAGCAAAGGCCTACGAGCAGTACTTC,CASSEAGTGTAKAYEQYF
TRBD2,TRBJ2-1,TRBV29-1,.,TGCAGCGTTGATGCGGGAGGGCCGTACAATGAGCAGTTCTTC,CSVDAGGPYNEQFF
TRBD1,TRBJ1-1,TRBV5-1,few,TGCGCCAGCAGCTCCACCGGACAGGCACCGAAAGCTTTCTTT,CASSSTGQAPKAFF
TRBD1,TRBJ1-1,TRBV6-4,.,TGTGCCAGCAGTGACGGACAGGGGTCGAGCACTGAAGCTTTCTTT,CASSDGQGSSTEAFF
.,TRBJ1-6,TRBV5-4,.,TGTGCCAGCAGCTCATCACCACTGGGTAATTCACCCCTCCACTTT,CASSSSPLGNSPLHF
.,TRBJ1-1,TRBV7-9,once,TGTGCCAGCAGCTTTAGCTCCTTGAACACTGAAGCTTTCTTT,CASSFSSLNTEAFF
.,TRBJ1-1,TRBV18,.,TGTGCCAGCTCAGCGATGGAGGGTTTGAACACTGAAGCTTTCTTT,CASSAMEGLNTEAFF
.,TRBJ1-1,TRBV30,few,TGTGCCTGGAGTCTGACAGGCGATACTGAAGCTTTCTTT,CAWSLTGDTEAFF
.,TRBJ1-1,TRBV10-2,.,TGCGCCAGCAGTGAGTCGCGGGGGCACACTGAAGCTTTCTTT,CASSESRGHTEAFF
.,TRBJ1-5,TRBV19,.,TGTGCCAGTAGTCAGGAGACAGTGGGCAATCAGCCCCAGCATTTT,CASSQETVGNQPQHF
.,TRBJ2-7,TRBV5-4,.,TGTGCCAGCAGCTTTGACCCCGGGAGCTCCTACGAGCAGTACTTC,CASSFDPGSSYEQYF
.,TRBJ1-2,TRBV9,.,TGTGCCAGCAGCCCCAATATCCGGGACCCGGGGGGCTACACCTTC,CASSPNIRDPGGYTF
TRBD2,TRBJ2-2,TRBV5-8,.,TGTGCCACTCGGCCGAGCGGGAGGATCACCGGGGAGCTGTTTTTT,CATRPSGRITGELFF
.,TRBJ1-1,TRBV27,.,TGTGCCAGCAGTTTAACAGGGAACATTTACACTGAAGCTTTCTTT,CASSLTGNIYTEAFF
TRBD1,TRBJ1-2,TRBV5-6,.,TGTGCCAGCAGCTTGACAGGGGGCGGAGGCTATGGCTACACCTTC,CASSLTGGGGYGYTF
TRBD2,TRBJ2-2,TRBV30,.,TGTGCCTGGAGTACTAGCGGGGCCGGGGAGCTGTTTTTT,CAWSTSGAGELFF
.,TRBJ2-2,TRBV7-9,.,TGTGCCAGCAGCTTAACGACGGGATCCGGGGAGCTGTTTTTT,CASSLTTGSGELFF
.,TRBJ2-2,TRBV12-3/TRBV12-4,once,TGTGCCAGCAGTTTGCTTTACGGGGAGCTGTTTTTT,CASSLLYGELFF